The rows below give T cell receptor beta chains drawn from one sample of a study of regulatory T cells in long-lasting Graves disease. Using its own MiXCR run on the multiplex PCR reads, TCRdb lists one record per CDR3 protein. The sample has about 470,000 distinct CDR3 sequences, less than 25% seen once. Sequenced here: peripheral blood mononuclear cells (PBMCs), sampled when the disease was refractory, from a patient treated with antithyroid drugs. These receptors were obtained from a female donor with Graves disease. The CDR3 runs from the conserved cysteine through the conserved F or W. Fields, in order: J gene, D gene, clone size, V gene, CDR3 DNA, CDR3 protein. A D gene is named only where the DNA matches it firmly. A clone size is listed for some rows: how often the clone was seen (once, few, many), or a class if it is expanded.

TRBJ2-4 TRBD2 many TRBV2 TGTGCCAGCAAATCGGGACTAGCGGGAAGCATTCAGTACTTC CASKSGLAGSIQYF
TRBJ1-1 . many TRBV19 TGCGCCAGCAGTGAGGTGAACACTGAAGCTTTCTTT CASSEVNTEAFF
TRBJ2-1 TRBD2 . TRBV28 TGTGCCAGCAGAGACGCTGGACTAGCGGGAAAAAATGAGCAGTTCTTC CASRDAGLAGKNEQFF
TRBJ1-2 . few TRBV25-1 TGTGCCAGCTCCGAGGGATACTATGGCTACACCTTC CASSEGYYGYTF
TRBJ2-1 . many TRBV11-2 TGTGCCAGCAGCTTAGGGGACTGGGGGGATGAGCAGTTCTTC CASSLGDWGDEQFF
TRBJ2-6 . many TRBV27 TGTGCCAGCAAGCAGGGACTCTTTGGGGCCAACGTCCTGACTTTC CASKQGLFGANVLTF
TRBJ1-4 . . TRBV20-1 TGCAGTGCTAGAGATTCCAGGGACGGGGAAACTAATGAAAAACTGTTTTTT CSARDSRDGETNEKLFF
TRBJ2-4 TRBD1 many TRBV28 TGTGCCAGCAGCCCGAACCCGGGACAGGGGTGGGGGAACATTCAGTACTTC CASSPNPGQGWGNIQYF
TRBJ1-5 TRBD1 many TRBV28 TGTGCCAGCAGTTTTCCGGGACAGGGGAATCCCGGGCTAAATCAGCCCCAGCATTTT CASSFPGQGNPGLNQPQHF
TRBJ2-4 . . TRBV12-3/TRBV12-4 TGTGCCAGCAGTTTGGGGGGAGATTGGAACATTCAGTACTTC CASSLGGDWNIQYF
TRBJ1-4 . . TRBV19 TGTGCCAGTAGTGAGGGCTGGACAACTAATGAAAAACTGTTTTTT CASSEGWTTNEKLFF
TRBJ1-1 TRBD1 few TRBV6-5 TGTGCCAGCAGTTACGGGGGACAGGGGGCAGGGGCTTTCTTT CASSYGGQGAGAFF
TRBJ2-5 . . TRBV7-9 TGTGCCAGCAGCTTGACCGGGGATGAGACCCAGTACTTC CASSLTGDETQYF
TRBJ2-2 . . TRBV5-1 TGCGCCAGCAGCTTGTCACTAGACGGAAGGGGGGAGCTGTTTTTT CASSLSLDGRGELFF
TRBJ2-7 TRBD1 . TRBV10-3 TGTGCCATCAGTAAACAGGGGTCCTACGAGCAGTACTTC CAISKQGSYEQYF
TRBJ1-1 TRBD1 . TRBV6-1 TGTGCCAGCAGTCAGGGGGGTCCTAAAGCTTTCTTT CASSQGGPKAFF
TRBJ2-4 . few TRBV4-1 TGCGCCAGCAGCCAAGAAGACAGATTAGCCAAAAACATTCAGTACTTC CASSQEDRLAKNIQYF
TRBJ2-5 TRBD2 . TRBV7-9 TGTGCCAGCAGCCCCCGGACTAGCGGGCTTCAAGAGACCCAGTACTTC CASSPRTSGLQETQYF
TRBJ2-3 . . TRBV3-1 TGTGCCAGCAGCCAAGATTGGGGCAGCGGATACACAGATACGCAGTATTTT CASSQDWGSGYTDTQYF
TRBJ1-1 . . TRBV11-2 TGTGCCAGCAGCTTAGGGGAGGGGATCACTGAAGCTTTCTTT CASSLGEGITEAFF
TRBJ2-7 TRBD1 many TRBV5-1 TGCGCCAGCAGCTCCCTGGGGCAGGGGGACGAGCAGTACTTC CASSSLGQGDEQYF
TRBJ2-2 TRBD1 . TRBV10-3 TGTGCCATCACGCCGGACAGGGGAACCGGGGAGCTGTTTTTT CAITPDRGTGELFF
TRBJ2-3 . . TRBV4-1 TGCGCCAGCAGCCCTACCCCGGAAGTGGAAGATACGCAGTATTTT CASSPTPEVEDTQYF
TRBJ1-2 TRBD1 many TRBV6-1 TGTGCCAGCAGTCCATTCAGGGGGTCAGGCTATGGCTACACCTTC CASSPFRGSGYGYTF
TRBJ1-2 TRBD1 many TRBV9 TGTGCCAGCGCAGGGGGCAGGGGGTATGGCTACACCTTC CASAGGRGYGYTF
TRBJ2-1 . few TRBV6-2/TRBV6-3 TGTGCCAGCAGTTACTCAGGGGATGAGCAGTTCTTC CASSYSGDEQFF
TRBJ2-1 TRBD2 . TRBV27 TGTGCCAGCAGTCCTGTCCTTCTAGCGGGAGAATACAATGAGCAGTTCTTC CASSPVLLAGEYNEQFF
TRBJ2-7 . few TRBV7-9 TGTGCCAGCAGCTTAGCAGAGTATAACTACGAGCAGTACTTC CASSLAEYNYEQYF
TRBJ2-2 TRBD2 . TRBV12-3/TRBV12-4 TGTGCCAGCATCGTAGCGGGTAACACCGGGGAGCTGTTTTTT CASIVAGNTGELFF
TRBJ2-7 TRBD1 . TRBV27 TGTGCCAGCAGTCCACAGACAGGGGGTACCTACGAGCAGTACTTC CASSPQTGGTYEQYF
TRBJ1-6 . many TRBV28 TGTGCCAGCAGTTTCTCGGCAGGGCCTGGAAATTCACCCCTCCACTTT CASSFSAGPGNSPLHF
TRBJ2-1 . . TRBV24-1 TGTGCCACCAGTGATTTGAATAGCGCGTTATACAATGAGCAGTTCTTC CATSDLNSALYNEQFF
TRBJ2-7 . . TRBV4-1 TGCGCCAGCAGCCGACAAGTGGGACTCGGAACGGGAGTTGACGAGCAGTACTTC CASSRQVGLGTGVDEQYF
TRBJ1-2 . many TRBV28 TGTGCCAGCAGCCCCAGGATCTTCGGGTCCTGGAGCTATGGCTACACCTTC CASSPRIFGSWSYGYTF
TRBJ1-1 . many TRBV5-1 TGCGCCAGCAGTGATTTAAGAGACACTGAAGCTTTCTTT CASSDLRDTEAFF
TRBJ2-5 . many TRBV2 TGTGCCAGCAGTGATCCAGGGACCCAGTACTTC CASSDPGTQYF
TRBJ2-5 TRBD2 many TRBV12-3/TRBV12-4 TGTGCCAGCAGGGGGAGCGGGAGGTCGGAGACCCAGTACTTC CASRGSGRSETQYF
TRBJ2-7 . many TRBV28 TGTGCCAGCAGTTTTATGGGATCTCTGAACTTC CASSFMGSLNF
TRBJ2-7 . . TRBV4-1 TGCGCCAGCAGCCAAGGGGAGAACGGACCCTACGAGCAGTACTTC CASSQGENGPYEQYF
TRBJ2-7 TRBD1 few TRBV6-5 TGTGCCAGCAGTTACTCCCTTCCAGGGGGCGAGCAGTACTTC CASSYSLPGGEQYF
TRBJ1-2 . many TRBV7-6 TGTGCCAGCAGCTTAGCTTCATCGGATGGTGGCTACACCTTC CASSLASSDGGYTF
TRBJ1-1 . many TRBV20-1 TGCAGTGCTAGAGTAGGGTTGGCTGAAGCTTTCTTT CSARVGLAEAFF
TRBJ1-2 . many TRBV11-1 TGTGCCAGCAGCTTGGGGGACGGAGGCTACACCTTC CASSLGDGGYTF
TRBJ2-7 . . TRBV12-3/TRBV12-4 TGTGCCAGCAGTACCCCCAGACTCGAAGCGCAGTACTTC CASSTPRLEAQYF
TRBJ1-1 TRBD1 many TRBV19 TGTGCCAGTAGTACCTCCTCAGGGGGCTTCACTGAAGCTTTCTTT CASSTSSGGFTEAFF
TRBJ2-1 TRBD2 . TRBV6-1 TGTGCCAGCTCCGGGGGCGGGAGGGTCCACAATGAGCAGTTCTTC CASSGGGRVHNEQFF
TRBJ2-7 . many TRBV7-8 TGTGCCAGCAGCTCTGAGGGTAACGAGCAGTACTTC CASSSEGNEQYF
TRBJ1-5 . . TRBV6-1 TGTGCCAGCAGTGAAGCCGGGGGGCTAGGTTATAGCAATCAGCCCCAGCATTTT CASSEAGGLGYSNQPQHF
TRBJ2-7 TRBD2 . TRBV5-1 TGCGCCAGCAGCTTCCGGACTAGCGAAAGGGAGCAGTACTTC CASSFRTSEREQYF
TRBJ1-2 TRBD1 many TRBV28 TGTGCCAGCAGTCACGACAGGGGAAATGGCTACACCTTC CASSHDRGNGYTF
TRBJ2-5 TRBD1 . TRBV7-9 TGTGCCAGCAGCTTAGGCCTTTTGACAGGGGTAGAGACCCAGTACTTC CASSLGLLTGVETQYF
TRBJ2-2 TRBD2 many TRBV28 TGTGCCAGCAGTTTGCGGACTAGCGGGAGAGTCGGCGGGGAGCTGTTTTTT CASSLRTSGRVGGELFF
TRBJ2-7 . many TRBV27 TGTGCCAGCAGTTCCCTAGCCTACGAGCAGTACTTC CASSSLAYEQYF
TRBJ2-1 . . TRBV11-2 TGTGCCAGCAGCACCTACTCGGGATACAATGAGCAGTTCTTC CASSTYSGYNEQFF
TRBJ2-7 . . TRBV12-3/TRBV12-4 TGTGCCAGCATGTCAGGGGCCGAGCAGTACTTC CASMSGAEQYF
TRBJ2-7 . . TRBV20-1 TGCAGTGCTAGAGGCCTCAGGGGCGAGCAGTACTTC CSARGLRGEQYF
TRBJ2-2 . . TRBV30 TGTGCCTGGAGTGTACGGTGGGCCGGGGAGCTGTTTTTT CAWSVRWAGELFF
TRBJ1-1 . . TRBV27 TGTGCCAGCAGTTTCGGCGGGGGGGTGGGTACTGAAGCTTTCTTT CASSFGGGVGTEAFF
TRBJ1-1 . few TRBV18 TGTGCCAGCTCACCAGAACTAATGAACACTGAAGCTTTCTTT CASSPELMNTEAFF
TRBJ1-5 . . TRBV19 TGTGCCAGTAGACTTACCAGGCCAGGTAGCAATCAGCCCCAGCATTTT CASRLTRPGSNQPQHF